This TCR beta chain appears in the sequencing data of a study of CD8+ T cells in alopecia areata. General study findings and limits: Across lesional scalp, and particularly alopecia totalis/universalis, clonality surpassed that of normal scalp.

This clone showed up many times. Antigen specificity is unknown. Trimming took off 4 bases at V and 4 bases at J, with 14 bases between the two ends. From germline, CDR1 is MNHNS and CDR2 SASEGT. This CDR3 region has 14 residues. TCR sequencing used cDNA made by reverse transcription of extracted RNA. Assay used: immunoSEQ multiplex PCR; TCRdb lists only in-frame clones, some missing. Of some 190,000 clones in the sample, around 65% were seen once. Treatment of the sample: oral pan-JAK inhibitor, 5-10 mg twice daily. The material sequenced was CD4+ T cells sorted from blood, taken at roughly week 45, from a patient treated with tofacitinib. The clonotype was recovered from a human donor with alopecia areata. The chain combines TRBV6-1 with TRBJ2-7, with D perhaps matching TRBD1 (6 bases). The CDR3 DNA reads as TGTGCCAGCAGTGGGACAGTTGGTGGGTACGAGCAGTACTTC. Its translation is CASSGTVGGYEQYF.